The 20 T cell receptor beta chains presented below share a single source sample, sequenced in a study of cytomegalovirus exposure and HLA in healthy donors listed by TCRdb under 2017. Library preparation employed the immunoSEQ multiplex PCR assay. For the multiplex PCR, a mixture combining 60 forward primers for TCR Vbeta segments and 13 reverse primers for TCR Jbeta segments was used. TCRdb's version of the immuneACCESS table is confined to in-frame rearrangements and falls short of the full clone set. An unresolved V gene accounts for under half of the shortfall where checked; the remainder is of unknown origin. The sample table records some 150,000 clones; about 82% of these occur just once. About 0.82% of the sample is held by the ten biggest clonotypes. What was sequenced was PBMCs. The receptors were gathered from a woman between 18 and 29 years old in good health and CMV-seronegative.

The chain joins TRBV5-6 to TRBJ2-5; TRBD2 agrees at 9 bases. The trim removed 4 bases at V and 5 bases at J, leaving 9 bases unmatched. Germline CDR1 reads SGHDT; CDR2 reads YYEEEE. The CDR3 runs to 15 residues. DNA for the CDR3: TGTGCCAGCAGCCTAGGGGCGGGGGGGGAGGAGACCCAGTACTTC. It yields the protein CASSLGAGGEETQYF.

The chain recombines TRBV10-1 with TRBJ1-1; the D is unclear. V lost 0 bases and J 5 bases, leaving 10 bases between the germline ends. CDR3 length equals 14 residues. Per germline, CDR1 WNHNN and CDR2 SYGVQD (reference sequence). CDR3 coding DNA: TGCGCCAGCAGTGAGTCGACGGGGAGGACTGAAGCTTTCTTT. Translation: CASSESTGRTEAFF.

The chain recombines TRBV15 with TRBJ2-1; tentative D call: TRBD2 (9 bases). Germline CDR1 LNHNV, CDR2 YYDKDF (reference sequence). The CDR3 is made up of 18 amino acids. V lost 7 bases and J lost 2, with 24 bases in between. This CDR3 reads CATNQTGVASGTYNEQFF. As DNA, the CDR3 is TGTGCCACCAATCAGACAGGGGTGGCTAGCGGGACCTACAATGAGCAGTTCTTC.

The chain joins TRBV6-1 to TRBJ2-2; 11 bases are shared with TRBD2. J was trimmed by 7 bases and V by 4 bases; bases with no gene match: 8. Per germline, CDR1 MNHNS and CDR2 SASEGT. This CDR3 is 16 amino acids long. This chain's CDR3 is CASSARVAGGVGELFF. The CDR3 DNA reads as TGTGCCAGCAGTGCGCGGGTAGCGGGAGGGGTCGGGGAGCTGTTTTTT.

The CDR3 bases are TGTGCCAGCAACCGGGGGACTAATGAAAAACTGTTTTTT. As protein: CASNRGTNEKLFF. The rearrangement uses TRBV5-6 and TRBJ1-4, with a tentative D call TRBD1 (5 bases). Germline V lookup: CDR1 SGHDT, CDR2 YYEEEE. This CDR3 contains 13 residues. The ends were cut back, 6 bases at V and 2 bases at J, with 8 bases in the middle.

The chain recombines TRBV25-1 with TRBJ2-5; maybe TRBD1 (7 bases). Germline V gene lookup returns CDR1 MGHDK and CDR2 SYGVNS. The CDR3 sequence is 13 residues long. With 4 bases removed from V and 5 bases from J, the gap between germline ends came to 11 bases. The CDR3 DNA sequence: TGTGCCAGCAGTGCGACAGGGAGGGAGACCCAGTACTTC. Its protein is CASSATGRETQYF.

The chain couples TRBV5-4 to TRBJ2-3, with a tentative D call TRBD2 (6 bases). V dropped 4 bases and J dropped 4 bases, with 13 bases sitting between them. Germline V gene data show CDR1 as SGHNT and CDR2 as YYREEE (reference sequence). The CDR3 length is 14 residues. The CDR3 bases are TGTGCCAGCAGCGCCAGGAGGGCCGCAGATACGCAGTATTTT. Its translation: CASSARRAADTQYF.

V and J are TRBV29-1 and TRBJ2-5; a possible D gene is TRBD1 (7 bases). This CDR3 has 14 residues. Trimming shortened V by 5 bases and J by 4 bases, and 17 bases separated the two germline ends. Germline V gene lookup returns CDR1 SQVTM and CDR2 ANQGSEA. CDR3 sequence (DNA): TGCAGCGTTATTTTGGCAGGGGGAGGAGAGACCCAGTACTTC. Encoded protein: CSVILAGGGETQYF.

This clone showed up just a few times. The CDR3 DNA is TGTGCCAGCTCACTCGAACCCGGGACAGGCGGCAATGAGCAGTTCTTC. It encodes CASSLEPGTGGNEQFF. This chain joins TRBV18 and TRBJ2-1; 8 bases map to TRBD1. The J segment lost 6 bases and the V segment lost 4 bases, leaving 11 bases of the junction unmatched. This CDR3 contains 16 residues. Germline values: CDR1 KGHSH, CDR2 LQKENI.

The CDR3 is CASSQGVGANYGYTF. In DNA, the CDR3 is TGCGCCAGCAGCCAAGGGGTCGGAGCTAACTATGGCTACACCTTC. The gene calls are TRBV4-1 and TRBJ1-2; no reliable D call. CDR3 length equals 15 residues. Germline CDR1 MGHRA, CDR2 YSYEKL. V lost 1 base, J lost 0 bases, and 9 bases lay in between.

The chain employs TRBV28 and TRBJ2-5; no clear D gene. Germline V CDR1 and CDR2: MDHEN, SYDVKM. The V end lost 3 bases, the J end lost 4 bases, and 18 bases lay between the germline ends. The CDR3 has 16 amino acids. The CDR3: CASSFGINPLGETQYF. CDR3 bases: TGTGCCAGCAGTTTCGGTATAAATCCCCTCGGAGAGACCCAGTACTTC.

The chain carries TRBV11-2 and TRBJ1-4; no clear D gene. Between the trimmed V and J ends, which lost 2 bases and 3 bases, there was a span of 7 bases. Germline-derived CDR1 and CDR2 are SGHAT and FQNNGV. This CDR3 spans 14 amino acids. CDR3 region: CASSLTGSNEKLFF. Here the CDR3 DNA reads TGTGCCAGCAGCTTAACGGGTTCTAATGAAAAACTGTTTTTT.

The J gene is TRBJ2-7, the V gene TRBV10-3; 7 bases align to TRBD2. V lost 4 bases, J lost 6 bases, and 9 bases stayed unmatched. The CDR3 spans 14 residues. Germline CDR1 ENHRY, CDR2 SYGVKD. The CDR3 sequence: CAISAGGSIGEQYF. As DNA, the CDR3 is TGTGCCATCAGTGCGGGGGGTAGTATCGGCGAGCAGTACTTC.

This clone was found a few times. The V call is TRBV6-4, the J call TRBJ2-5; 10 positions match TRBD1. The germline gives CDR1 MRHNA, CDR2 SNTAGT. The junction had 5 bases not matched to a gene; V was cut back by 2 bases and J by 5 bases. The CDR3 extends over 15 amino acids. The CDR3 sequence is CASSDRAGQGETQYF. The CDR3 DNA follows: TGTGCCAGCAGTGACCGAGCGGGACAGGGGGAGACCCAGTACTTC.

The rearrangement uses TRBV16 and TRBJ1-5; D is unclear. CDR1 KGHSY and CDR2 FQNENV come from the germline V gene. The CDR3 extends over 15 amino acids. Trimming took off 4 bases at V and 0 bases at J, with 10 bases between the two ends. CDR3 nucleotides: TGTGCCAGCAGCCGTTACAGAAATAGCAATCAGCCCCAGCATTTT. Protein: CASSRYRNSNQPQHF.

This clone appeared a single time. This chain uses TRBV29-1 with TRBJ2-7, with 7 bases fitting TRBD1. Trimming cost V 0 bases and J 3 bases; bases outside gene matches: 8. Germline V gives CDR1 SQVTM, CDR2 ANQGSEA. CDR3 length: 15 residues. The CDR3 loop reads CSVEDEDRLFYEQYF. The CDR3 nucleotides are TGCAGCGTTGAAGACGAGGACAGGCTCTTCTACGAGCAGTACTTC.

V gene TRBV29-1 combines with J gene TRBJ2-2; D perhaps matches TRBD1 (5 bases). The CDR3 runs to 14 residues. Trimming removed 3 bases from V and 3 bases from J, with 11 bases in between. Germline-derived CDR1 and CDR2 are SQVTM and ANQGSEA. Written as DNA, the CDR3 is TGCAGCGTTGAGGACAAGACGGACACCGGGGAGCTGTTTTTT. It encodes CSVEDKTDTGELFF.

The chain uses TRBV9 and TRBJ2-3, with TRBD2 matching over 8 bases. The junction had 2 bases not matched to a gene; V was cut back by 0 bases and J by 2 bases. From germline, CDR1 is SGDLS and CDR2 YYNGEE. This CDR3 is built from 15 residues. CDR3 nucleotides: TGTGCCAGCAGCGTAGAACTAGCGGTCACAGATACGCAGTATTTT. Its translation: CASSVELAVTDTQYF.

This clone was recorded a few times. CDR3 sequence: CASSQDPPHLTRTDEQFF. CDR3 bases: TGCGCCAGCAGCCAAGACCCACCGCACCTAACTAGAACCGATGAGCAGTTCTTC. This rearrangement joins TRBV4-1 to TRBJ2-1; D possibly corresponds to TRBD2 (5 bases). The CDR3 is 18 amino acids. Trimming cost V 0 bases and J 8 bases, with 23 bases left between them. The germline CDR1 and CDR2 sequences are MGHRA and YSYEKL.

The DNA for the CDR3 is TGCGCCTCACGATCCTCGGGACAGGGCTCGGAGACCCAGTACTTC. Its translation is CASRSSGQGSETQYF. V gene TRBV5-1 combines with J gene TRBJ2-5; 9 nucleotides align to TRBD1. The ends lost 10 bases at V and 5 bases at J; junction bases unmatched: 15. Germline V gene lookup returns CDR1 SGHRS and CDR2 YFSETQ. This CDR3 spans 15 amino acids.